One and the same sample provided the 5 T cell receptor beta chains below, sequenced in a study of blood T cell repertoires in COVID-19. Only in-frame clones appear in the TCRdb table, and some are missing; sequencing was by immunoSEQ multiplex PCR. The sample has 52,000 or so clones, approximately 86% seen once. Material: peripheral blood. The receptors originated from a woman in her 70s with active COVID-19.

The chain carries TRBV25-1 and TRBJ2-5; D is perhaps TRBD2 (6 bases). Germline V lookup: CDR1 MGHDK, CDR2 SYGVNS. The CDR3 has 14 amino acids. V gave up 5 bases and J gave up 1 base, with 11 bases separating them. The CDR3 spells CASSLRDFQETQYF. The CDR3 DNA follows: TGTGCCAGCAGTCTGCGGGACTTCCAAGAGACCCAGTACTTC.

The CDR3 sequence is CAWSVGLAVYEQYF. The CDR3 coding sequence is TGTGCCTGGAGTGTAGGACTAGCGGTATACGAGCAGTACTTC. The chain has TRBV30 and TRBJ2-7; 10 bases align to TRBD2. The CDR3 loop spans 14 amino acids. Trimming at V came to 0 bases and at J to 4 bases, leaving 3 bases not matched to a gene. Germline V gene data show CDR1 as GTSNPN and CDR2 as SVGIG (reference sequence).

This rearrangement joins TRBV7-2 to TRBJ2-1, with a weak D call TRBD2 (6 bases). The length of the CDR3 is 14 residues. V lost 6 bases, J lost 5 bases, and 14 bases lay in between. Germline V lookup: CDR1 SGHTA, CDR2 FQGNSA. DNA for the CDR3: TGTGCCAGCAGACTAGCTAATAGAGACAATGAGCAGTTCTTC. The encoded protein is CASRLANRDNEQFF.

V is TRBV7-2 and J is TRBJ1-3; a possible D gene is TRBD1 (5 bases). The CDR3 contains 15 residues. The germline gives CDR1 SGHTA, CDR2 FQGNSA. The germline V and J ends were trimmed by 1 base and 0 bases, with 7 bases remaining between them. The CDR3 sequence is CASSLGQGSGNTIYF. CDR3 bases: TGTGCCAGCAGCTTAGGTCAGGGCTCTGGAAACACCATATATTTT.

This clone was found once. The CDR3 DNA reads TGCGCCAGCAGTTCGGTAGACGCAGGGGGTGAGCAGTTCTTC. Residues: CASSSVDAGGEQFF. The genes are TRBV5-1 and TRBJ2-1; 7 bases map to TRBD1. CDR1 is SGHRS and CDR2 is YFSETQ in the germline V gene. CDR3 length: 14 amino acids. V was clipped by 5 bases and J by 9 bases; unmatched bases: 11.